One and the same sample provided the 20 T cell receptor beta chains below, sequenced in a study of cytomegalovirus exposure and HLA in healthy donors. The PCR had 60 Vbeta and 13 Jbeta primers. Produced via immunoSEQ multiplex PCR; TCRdb's table is partial and in-frame only. This sample contains approximately 110,000 clones. The source material was PBMCs. The receptors derive from a man over 45 in good health and CMV-seronegative.

This CDR3 reads CASSPPSVRPNTEAFF. CDR3 sequence (DNA): TGTGCCAGCAGCCCCCCAAGTGTGCGTCCGAACACTGAAGCTTTCTTT. The gene calls are TRBV5-4 and TRBJ1-1; no firm D call. The CDR3 extends over 16 amino acids. Germline loops: CDR1 SGHNT, CDR2 YYREEE (reference sequence). The ends were cut back, 4 bases at V and 1 base at J, with 17 bases in the middle.

The chain joins TRBV13 to TRBJ2-5; D is possibly TRBD1 (6 bases). The CDR3 has 13 amino acids. Trimming stripped 1 base from V and 6 bases from J, with 9 bases between. CDR1 is PRHDT, CDR2 FYEKMQ, per germline (reference sequence). In DNA, the CDR3 is TGTGCCAGCAGCTTAGCAGGGGAAAAGACCCAGTACTTC. As protein: CASSLAGEKTQYF.

The chain joins TRBV5-5 to TRBJ2-5; a weak D match, TRBD2 (7 bases). Deletions cut 3 bases from V and 5 bases from J, with 17 bases between. The CDR3 loop spans 15 amino acids. Germline loops: CDR1 SGHKS, CDR2 YYEKEE (reference sequence). The CDR3 spells CASSSSWGGDETQYF. The CDR3, as DNA: TGTGCCAGCAGCTCCTCATGGGGGGGCGACGAGACCCAGTACTTC.

The chain uses TRBV5-4 and TRBJ2-7; tentative D call: TRBD1 (6 bases). Germline values: CDR1 SGHNT, CDR2 YYREEE (reference sequence). This CDR3 comprises 14 residues. V lost 0 bases to trimming and J lost 5 bases, with 12 bases between them. CDR3 sequence reads: CASSLGGGEDEQYF. As DNA, the CDR3 is TGTGCCAGCAGCTTGGGAGGGGGAGAAGACGAGCAGTACTTC.

The chain has TRBV5-4 and TRBJ2-5; TRBD1 aligns across 8 bases. The DNA end is a closer match to TRBJ2-7, so the J assignment may be wrong. The CDR3 length is 14 residues. The germline CDR1 and CDR2 sequences are SGHNT and YYREEE (reference sequence). CDR3 in DNA: TGTGCCAGCAGCTCGGGACAGGAGAACTACGAGCAGTACTTC. Its translation is CASSSGQENYEQYF.

The chain employs TRBV6-5 and TRBJ2-7; possibly TRBD1 for D (6 bases). The CDR3 has 13 residues. Trimming stripped 5 bases from V and 2 bases from J, with 10 bases between. Germline CDR1 is MNHEY and CDR2 is SVGAGI. For the CDR3, the DNA is TGTGCCAGCAGTCGACAGGCAACCTACGAGCAGTACTTC. It codes for CASSRQATYEQYF.

The chain couples TRBV4-3 to TRBJ2-7; TRBD1 matches at 7 bases. This CDR3 spans 15 amino acids. Trimming at V came to 2 bases and at J to 2 bases, leaving 6 bases not matched to a gene. From germline, CDR1 is LGHNA and CDR2 YSLEER. Here the CDR3 reads CASSQSNRGTYEQYF. CDR3 sequence (DNA): TGCGCCAGCAGCCAATCCAACAGGGGAACCTACGAGCAGTACTTC.

This chain joins TRBV7-9 and TRBJ2-1; D might be TRBD1 (6 bases). The CDR3 spans 14 residues. V was shortened by 0 bases and J by 5 bases, with 8 bases between the two germline ends. The germline CDR1 and CDR2 sequences are SEHNR and FQNEAQ (reference sequence). The CDR3 DNA reads as TGTGCCAGCAGCTTAGCGGGGGACAACAATGAGCAGTTCTTC. Amino acids: CASSLAGDNNEQFF.

In nucleotides, the CDR3 is TGCGCCAGCAGCCTACAGACGGCAGATACGCAGTATTTT. Protein product: CASSLQTADTQYF. The rearrangement uses TRBV5-1 and TRBJ2-3; D gene unclear. The CDR3 extends over 13 amino acids. The germline V gene has CDR1 SGHRS and CDR2 YFSETQ. Trimming took off 4 bases at V and 4 bases at J, with 10 bases between the two ends.

The chain is built from TRBV18 and TRBJ2-3; 7 positions match TRBD2. Germline CDR1 reads KGHSH; CDR2 reads LQKENI. V trimming: 3 bases; J trimming: 7 bases; junction bases outside the gene matches: 7. This CDR3 contains 14 residues. The CDR3 nucleotides read TGTGCCAGCTCACCGGGGCGGGAGTCTTATACGCAGTATTTT. It yields the protein CASSPGRESYTQYF.

The chain has TRBV7-2 and TRBJ2-1; TRBD2 is a possible D gene (5 bases). Per germline, CDR1 SGHTA and CDR2 FQGNSA. V was trimmed by 1 base and J by 5 bases, leaving 6 bases between them. This CDR3 region has 13 residues. CDR3 nucleotide sequence: TGTGCCAGCAGCTTAGAGCGGAACAATGAGCAGTTCTTC. Its translation: CASSLERNNEQFF.

This chain links TRBV2 with TRBJ1-3; D is undetermined. Per germline, CDR1 SNHLY and CDR2 FYNNEI. This CDR3 region has 14 residues. Trimming stripped 2 bases from V and 1 base from J, with 6 bases between. CDR3: CASSEPRSGNTIYF. The CDR3 DNA reads as TGTGCCAGCAGTGAACCTAGGTCTGGAAACACCATATATTTT.

The genes are TRBV29-1 and TRBJ2-7, with D possibly matching TRBD2 (6 bases). V was pared by 4 bases and J by 5 bases, with 21 bases between. This CDR3 has 15 amino acids. CDR1 and CDR2 (germline): SQVTM, ANQGSEA. For the CDR3, the DNA is TGCAGCGTTGGGGGCCGGGGAGGTTGGGGTCACGAGCAGTACTTC. This sequence encodes CSVGGRGGWGHEQYF.

This rearrangement joins TRBV9 to TRBJ1-2; D is perhaps TRBD1 (5 bases). V was shortened by 4 bases and J by 5 bases, with 15 bases between the two germline ends. CDR1 is SGDLS and CDR2 is YYNGEE in the germline V gene. The CDR3 sequence is 14 residues long. CDR3 loop: CASSSWGSKYGYTF. DNA for the CDR3: TGTGCCAGCAGCTCCTGGGGCTCGAAATATGGCTACACCTTC.

J is TRBJ1-2 and V is TRBV7-9; D gene uncertain. V was pared by 5 bases and J by 5 bases, with 15 bases between. The length of the CDR3 is 14 residues. Germline-derived CDR1 and CDR2 are SEHNR and FQNEAQ (reference sequence). CDR3 nucleotide sequence: TGTGCCAGCAGCGCAGACACACCCGTGTATGGCTACACCTTC. It codes for CASSADTPVYGYTF. The entire variable domain, with the rest obtained from reference TRBV7-9 and TRBJ1-2, is as follows: DTGVSQNPRHKITKRGQNVTFRCDPISEHNRLYWYRQTLGQGPEFLTYFQNEAQLEKSRLLSDRFSAERPKGSFSTLEIQRTEQGDSAMYLCASSADTPVYGYTFGSGTRLTVV.

V gene TRBV29-1 combines with J gene TRBJ2-3; D uncertain. The germline V gene encodes CDR1 SQVTM and CDR2 ANQGSEA. The CDR3 spans 12 residues. The germline V and J ends were trimmed by 8 bases and 0 bases, with 9 bases remaining between them. The CDR3 loop reads CSCETSTDTQYF. CDR3 DNA sequence: TGCAGCTGCGAGACTAGCACAGATACGCAGTATTTT.

The J gene is TRBJ2-3, the V gene TRBV5-4; the D is unclear. The CDR3 totals 14 residues. CDR1 and CDR2 from the germline V gene are SGHNT and YYREEE (reference sequence). The V gene lost 2 bases and the J gene lost 3 bases, with 10 bases spanning the gap. The CDR3 is CASSFSGQTDTQYF. For the CDR3, the DNA is TGTGCCAGCAGCTTCTCTGGCCAAACAGATACGCAGTATTTT.

The chain has TRBV5-1 and TRBJ2-1; D possibly corresponds to TRBD1 (6 bases). Germline assignment: CDR1 SGHRS and CDR2 YFSETQ. V gave up 0 bases and J gave up 12 bases, with 31 bases separating them. The CDR3 covers 19 residues. The CDR3 coding sequence is TGCGCCAGCAGCTTGGACCCCTATACAGGGACACGACGGTCTCAAGGGCAGTTCTTC. This encodes CASSLDPYTGTRRSQGQFF.

The rearrangement links TRBV19 to TRBJ1-2; 9 nucleotides line up with TRBD1. The CDR3 has 16 amino acids. V shed 3 bases, J shed 8 bases, and the junction held 13 bases outside the gene matches. Germline V gene sequence: CDR1 LNHDA, CDR2 SQIVND (reference sequence). In DNA, the CDR3 is TGTGCCAGTAGTATCCCAGGACAGGGGATCTATCGCGGCTACACCTTC. Its translation is CASSIPGQGIYRGYTF.

The genes are TRBV6-5 and TRBJ1-6, with D possibly matching TRBD1 (6 bases). Between the trimmed V and J ends, which lost 4 bases and 8 bases, there was a span of 12 bases. This CDR3 spans 14 amino acids. The germline V gene encodes CDR1 MNHEY and CDR2 SVGAGI. The CDR3 sequence: CASSSRTVDSPLHF. The CDR3 nucleotides are TGTGCCAGCAGTTCCCGGACAGTTGATTCACCCCTCCACTTT.